This entry concerns a single T cell receptor beta chain. The antigen is not known. This record belongs to a study of beta chain features in type 1 diabetes. As for the study in general: Patient and healthy donor groups were alike in age, gender and cell yields. Study observations and caveats: Shortening that was moderate but significant affected the TCRB CDR3s of Type 1 diabetes patients in all four CD4+ subsets. A pattern of fewer insertions and more deletions at VDJ junctions was seen in type 1 diabetes patients.

Of the isolated RNA, all was reverse transcribed, and so the sequenced material was expressed TCRB transcripts. Some clones are missing from TCRdb's copy, which holds only in-frame ones; the method was immunoSEQ multiplex PCR. In the table there are over 150,000 clones, about 9.4% of which are singletons. The V gene end was trimmed by 4 bases and the J gene end by 5 bases; junction bases not matched to a gene: 5. Germline lookup yields CDR1 SGHDT and CDR2 YYEEEE. The CDR3 is made up of 13 amino acids. Central memory, naive, regulatory and stem cell-like memory CD4+ cells were sorted by CD45RO/CCR7/CD25/CD127/CD95/CD27.

The TCR originated in a young man with type 1 diabetes. V is TRBV5-6 and J is TRBJ2-5; 7 bases match TRBD1. The sequenced sample was central memory CD4+ T cells from blood. CDR3 sequence reads: CASSDRVKETQYF. The CDR3 DNA reads TGTGCCAGCAGCGACAGGGTAAAGGAGACCCAGTACTTC.